The entry below gives a single TCR beta chain sequence along with its context. This receptor's antigen is unknown. No qualities accompany the bases; no much larger clone lies one base away. The data stem from a study of cytomegalovirus exposure and HLA in healthy donors (dated by TCRdb to about 2017). Study-level background: According to an earlier analysis of around 600 of the donors, about 180 million T cells yielded roughly 110 million unique TCR beta sequences and 276 Gb of sequence data. An early release that covered some 630 HLA-typed donors contained 300 to 350 gigabases of sequencing data and about 93 million unique TCR sequences. The genetic ancestry cluster associated with self-reported Caucasian donors included 70% to 85% of the roughly 390 genotyped donors. The study aimed to test whether cataloging public T cell receptors could reveal signatures of past pathogen exposure. The T cell repertoires of 700 or so subjects were profiled by immunosequencing and related to cytomegalovirus serostatus. A separate validation cohort of roughly 120 different subjects was used in addition to the approximately 700-subject first cohort. High-throughput TCR immunosequencing, statistical association of individual TCRs with disease status, and machine learning were combined to predict cytomegalovirus infection status. A later analysis re-examined previously published TCR beta repertoires from more than 650 donors and added high-resolution HLA genotyping to investigate patterns of TCR occurrence. Rather than drawing on any new phenotypic data, the later analysis identified candidate immune exposures from TCR beta sequences and the way those sequences occurred across donors. In an earlier analysis of more than 550 of the donors, high-throughput TCR beta sequencing was used to judge whether each TCR beta V gene segment behaved as functional or pseudogenic. Donor age, sex, ethnicity and CMV serostatus were compiled alongside the repertoire data. In a later genetic analysis, genome-wide SNP genotypes for about 65% of the roughly 700 donors were used, and that subset was treated as a discovery cohort. All discovery cohort repertoires had been generated on a single sequencing platform. HLA typing included class I and class II loci at four-digit resolution. The number of donors typed differed by locus, with 629-630 for A, B, C, DRB1 and DQB1, around 500 for DQA1, 600 to 610 for DPA1, and 450 to 480 for DPB1. Because of strong linkage in the cohort, roughly 5 DR-DQ haplotypes were treated as single units for association and clustering. Among about 410 genotyped donors of the cohort, an average of around 240,000 unique TCR beta nucleotide sequences was sequenced per donor, of which about 18% were non-productive. Overall study outcomes, separate from this receptor: In a later analysis, most CMV-associated TCR beta chains were found to appear HLA-restricted, with HLA associations seemingly driven largely by CMV exposure. Sequencing depth was assumed to be roughly uniform across donors in the presence/absence analyses, though that assumption may not hold. In a later analysis, HLA-associated TCR beta chains were found to be more clonally expanded and to have lower generation probabilities than equally common non-associated chains. According to a later genetic analysis, donors in an Asian-associated ancestry cluster had fewer N-insertions in productive TCRs than the approximately 650-donor mean. Because HLA typing was missing for some donors at each locus, association tests included only the typed subset. In an earlier analysis of approximately 590 of the donors, most TCR beta V segments appeared in productive rearrangements about 90% or about 30% of the time, broadly matching IMGT annotations. Assigning TCR associations to individual alleles was difficult when HLA alleles, especially DR and DQ, strongly co-occurred. Because counts were too low, seventeen rarely observed V segments, including chromosome 9 orphons, were left out of the earlier analysis of over 550 of the donors. The 87-base-pair reads could not distinguish some IMGT-functional V segments, including TRBV6-2 and TRBV6-3, so those segments were excluded. Across donors, most TCR sequences were observed very rarely, whereas some public TCRs were present in many individuals. The classifier was reported to diagnose cytomegalovirus status with high specificity and sensitivity in both the original and validation cohorts. In vitro tests confirmed that a few of the cytomegalovirus-associated TCR beta chains recognize cytomegalovirus antigens. An association between a missense DCLRE1C variant and V-gene and J-gene trimming of TCR beta chains was found in a later genetic analysis and replicated in an independent cohort. The cohort was sequenced for TCR beta chains only, and without alpha or paired-chain data the features that could be detected were limited. In a later analysis, the rate of TCR association differed among HLA loci, with DRB1 alleles having the most associated TCRs and HLA-C alleles having the fewest. Correlated functional status among segregating V segments might reflect linkage disequilibrium, but an unknown experimental factor could not be ruled out. At a false discovery rate of 0.05, a later analysis linked about 16,000 TCR beta sequences to specific HLA alleles. A cluster of highly shared sequence variants was judged likely to be a technical artifact of the sequencing pipeline. Several of the top co-occurrence clusters appeared to be linked to parvovirus B19, influenza, CMV and Epstein-Barr virus, according to a later analysis. A further reported finding was that TCR beta sequences accurately predicted the HLA-A and HLA-B alleles for most subjects in the first cohort. A total of 150 to 200 TCR beta chains were listed by the study as associated with cytomegalovirus. It was suggested by the authors that the approach could potentially be generalized to other disease states and immunological phenotypes. CMV serostatus was the only immune exposure information available for the cohort.

The library was generated by the immunoSEQ multiplex PCR assay. A mixture of 60 forward primers for TCR Vbeta segments and 13 reverse primers for TCR Jbeta segments was used in the multiplex PCR. A multiplex PCR assay on genomic DNA amplified the CDR3 region of rearranged TCR beta genes. Amplified TCR beta libraries were sequenced as 87-base-pair reads on the Illumina HiSeq System. Processing in the source paper ran as follows. In a later analysis, 77 million or so unique TCR beta chains were counted across the 500 to 700 repertoires, and roughly 10 million of these chains were shared by at least two donors. Raw reads were error-corrected and collapsed into unique sequences with a nearest-neighbor algorithm that merged closely related sequences to remove PCR and sequencing errors. Alignment of CDR3 sequences to IMGT reference sequences was used to assign V, D and J gene segments. Each retained sequence needed at least a six-nucleotide match to both a V gene segment and a J gene segment. Rearrangements were called productive when the CDR3 lacked stop codons and stayed in frame with V and J; all others were non-productive. Following IMGT convention, CDR3 was defined as the stretch from the second conserved V-encoded cysteine to the conserved J-encoded phenylalanine. In an earlier analysis of some 550 of the donors, sequences lacking an unambiguous match to a single V gene segment were excluded. In an earlier analysis of approximately 560 of the donors, a V segment was called functional when productive rearrangements were above 56.7%, and segregating when the standard deviation between donors exceeded 5%. To diagnose cytomegalovirus status from the catalog of TCR beta chain sequences, a statistical classification framework was built. A later analysis assigned V and J genes by comparing TCR nucleotide sequences with IMGT/GENE-DB human TR gene sequences. In a later analysis, CDR3 sequences and most-parsimonious VDJ recombination scenarios were assigned using the TCRdist pipeline. In a later analysis, each TCR beta chain was defined by its CDR3 amino acid sequence together with its V-gene family, and reads lacking a unique V-gene family were excluded. As a way to deal with suspected cross-contamination and a sequencing artifact, a later analysis dropped roughly 600 nucleotide sequences that were highly shared and had low generation probability. In a later analysis, a clonal expansion index was calculated for each public chain from normalized within-repertoire ranks of inferred template counts. A later analysis computed generation probabilities with a VDJ recombination model fitted to out-of-frame rearrangements, and checked the results against IGoR. In a later analysis, hypergeometric tests were used to score TCR-TCR, TCR-HLA and TCR-CMV co-occurrence, with a repertoire-size bias correction applied to TCR pairs. False discovery rates were estimated in a later analysis by permuting HLA or CMV assignments 20 times. In a later analysis, co-occurring TCRs were grouped using DBSCAN, and TCRdist sequence similarity was added for clustering within HLA-allele-positive subsets. Co-occurrence clustering excluded repertoires with fewer than 30,000 or more than 120,000 public chains, plus five with anomalous nucleotide sharing. This is the immuneACCESS table as TCRdb keeps it, with only in-frame sequences that have V and J called. A part of the clones is gone; compared with another copy, unresolved V genes explain less than half, and the rest is unexplained. V, J and clone size reflect that table, while D and trimming were determined from the DNA. This sample has more than 95,000 clones in its table, and roughly 15% of those were observed once. The top ten clones comprise less than 3.5% of the sample.

CDR1 and CDR2 are read off the germline V gene as MGHRA and YSYEKL. Trimming accounts for 4 bases at V and 4 bases at J, while the number of junction bases matched to no gene is 9. The CDR3 has 16 amino acids, counting the end cysteine and phenylalanine. The retained sequence is limited to the CDR3, 48 bases, with the frame set at the first base. The cohort was made up of 500 to 850 healthy bone marrow donors. At the time of sampling, every cohort member was nominally healthy, though immune exposures that went unrecorded were likely present. The donor tested CMV seropositive, placing the donor among the 289 seropositive members of the cohort. A peripheral blood sample was provided by each donor, and peripheral blood mononuclear cells were used for TCR beta sequencing. Genomic DNA was extracted from the blood cell samples with the Qiagen DNeasy Blood Extraction Kit.

The TCR comes from a female donor in good health and CMV-seropositive. The sample consisted of PBMCs. The chain links TRBV4-1 with TRBJ2-1, with 8 middle bases fitting TRBD1. In nucleotides, the sequence is TGCGCCAGCAGCCGCCGGACAGGGCCCCAATACAATGAGCAGTTCTTC. It is translated as CASSRRTGPQYNEQFF.